This T cell receptor (beta chain) originates from a study of radiotherapy plus CTLA-4 blockade in lung cancer. TCRdb's table, derived via immunoSEQ multiplex PCR, lists solely in-frame clones and lacks some. Seen here are 70,000 to 90,000 clones, over 65% observed once, and the top ten hold around 7%. Trimming stripped 3 bases from V and 6 bases from J, with 9 bases between. The CDR3 is 13 amino acids. CDR1 and CDR2 (germline): KGHSH, LQKENI. Whole-study results and caveats: Early clonal dynamics of blood T cells, together with interferon-beta, were reported as the best response predictor. Clones of tumor-derived TCRs expanded in blood after radiotherapy plus ipilimumab.

This clone was seen a few times. Its specificity is unknown. Patients had chemo-refractory metastatic non-small-cell lung cancer and received focal radiation plus CTLA-4 blockade that used ipilimumab. This TCR derives from a human donor with non-small cell lung cancer who had a complete response to radiotherapy plus ipilimumab. The V gene is TRBV18, the J gene TRBJ1-5; TRBD1 might be the D (6 bases). This material consisted of peripheral blood, taken from a patient treated with radiotherapy plus ipilimumab. The CDR3 reads CASSPGGPQPQHF. The CDR3 coding sequence is TGTGCCAGCTCACCTGGGGGGCCTCAGCCCCAGCATTTT.